Listed below are T cell receptor beta chains from one sample, sequenced in a study of early T cells in non-severe SARS-CoV-2 infection. TCRdb called the 5' RACE reads again in MiXCR, with one record for every CDR3 protein. The top ten hold 1.4% of the sample, which has 55,000 or so distinct CDR3 sequences, approximately 12% seen once. The sample comprised whole blood. The receptors here all came from an adult who was a healthcare worker with PCR-confirmed SARS-CoV-2 infection or an uninfected control (not recorded which). CDR3s include the opening cysteine and the closing phenylalanine or tryptophan. The D gene is left open where the match is weak. The size field is filled for only some rows; it gives once, few, many or a size class.

D	V	J	size	CDR3	DNA
TRBD2	TRBV7-6	TRBJ2-3	.	CASRAGVTDTQYF	TGTGCCAGTCGGGCGGGGGTCACAGATACGCAGTATTTT
.	TRBV27	TRBJ2-3	.	CASSFGFWTDTQYF	TGTGCCAGCAGTTTCGGGTTTTGGACAGATACGCAGTATTTT
.	TRBV11-3	TRBJ2-1	few	CASSLSYNEQFF	TGTGCCAGCAGCCTATCCTACAATGAGCAGTTCTTC
TRBD2	TRBV29-1	TRBJ2-7	.	CSVDAGGIYEQYF	TGCAGCGTTGATGCGGGGGGAATCTACGAGCAGTACTTC
.	TRBV6-6	TRBJ1-2	many	CASSLAHLGPYGYTF	TGTGCCAGCAGTTTGGCCCACCTTGGACCCTATGGCTACACCTTC
TRBD1	TRBV18	TRBJ1-1	.	CASSLDRGGGAFF	TGTGCCAGCTCACTTGACAGGGGAGGGGGAGCTTTCTTT
.	TRBV10-3	TRBJ2-1	many	CAIRKDPSANEQFF	TGTGCCATCAGGAAAGACCCTTCGGCCAATGAGCAGTTCTTC
TRBD2	TRBV2	TRBJ2-5	many	CASSGGGAMQTQYF	TGTGCCAGCAGCGGCGGGGGGGCGATGCAGACCCAGTACTTC
TRBD1	TRBV20-1	TRBJ1-1	many	CSATGQGAGGTEAFF	TGCAGTGCTACCGGACAGGGGGCTGGTGGCACTGAAGCTTTCTTT
TRBD1	TRBV6-1	TRBJ1-1	many	CASLFSQTGFTEAFF	TGTGCCAGTCTCTTTTCCCAGACAGGGTTCACTGAAGCTTTCTTT
.	TRBV30	TRBJ2-2	many	CAWSVQTTNTGELFF	TGTGCCTGGAGTGTACAGACAACGAACACCGGGGAGCTGTTTTTT
.	TRBV20-1	TRBJ1-1	.	CSARDTSGRGGEAFF	TGCAGTGCTAGAGACACCTCCGGACGGGGGGGTGAAGCTTTCTTT
TRBD2	TRBV2	TRBJ2-5	many	CASRAGTTQETQYF	TGTGCCAGCAGAGCCGGGACTACACAAGAGACCCAGTACTTC
.	TRBV29-1	TRBJ2-7	.	CSVGRSYEQYF	TGCAGCGTTGGTCGTAGCTACGAGCAGTACTTC
.	TRBV2	TRBJ1-2	few	CASRRYRDYGYTF	TGTGCCAGCAGGCGATATCGGGACTATGGCTACACCTTC
.	TRBV18	TRBJ1-1	many	CASSPNHPLEAFF	TGTGCCAGCTCACCGAATCATCCGCTTGAAGCTTTCTTT
.	TRBV7-9	TRBJ2-3	many	CASSFTQRDTQYF	TGTGCCAGCAGTTTTACACAGAGAGATACGCAGTATTTT
.	TRBV7-2	TRBJ1-2	.	CASSFSGGYTF	TGTGCCAGCAGCTTTTCCGGCGGCTACACCTTC